This T cell receptor (beta chain) was recorded in a study of blood T cell repertoires in COVID-19. Study-wide background: Both acute and convalescent COVID-19 samples were obtained from the United States, Italy and Spain.

CDR3 length equals 17 residues. Germline lookup yields CDR1 SGHTS and CDR2 YDEGEE. V shed 0 bases and J shed 2 bases, with 15 bases lying between them. Method: immunoSEQ multiplex PCR; TCRdb's copy keeps in-frame clones and lacks some. Seen here are fewer than 200,000 clones, about 80% observed once, and the top ten hold roughly 8.7%. The rearrangement links TRBV5-8 to TRBJ2-4; possibly TRBD1 for D (5 bases). The TCR sequence derives from a woman aged 45-65 years with active or convalescent COVID-19. Source material: peripheral blood. The CDR3 region has the DNA TGTGCCAGCAGCTTGGTTGGGGCAGGGTGGCCCAAAAACATTCAGTACTTC. This codes for CASSLVGAGWPKNIQYF. The whole variable domain, filled in from reference TRBV5-8 and TRBJ2-4, reads EAGVTQSPTHLIKTRGQQATLRCSPISGHTSVYWYQQALGLGLQFLLWYDEGEERNRGNFPPRFSGRQFPNYSSELNVNALELEDSALYLCASSLVGAGWPKNIQYFGAGTRLSVL.